The 8 T cell receptor beta chains given below trace back to one sample, sequenced in a study of blood T cell repertoires in COVID-19. Only in-frame clones appear in the TCRdb table, and some are missing; sequencing was by immunoSEQ multiplex PCR. The sample includes under 50,000 clones, about two thirds of them seen just once. The sequencing sample was made of peripheral blood. The receptors shown here come from a man older than 75 with acute or convalescent COVID-19.

The V and J genes are TRBV11-2 and TRBJ2-7; tentative D call: TRBD2 (5 bases). V dropped 0 bases and J dropped 1 base, with 7 bases sitting between them. Germline CDR1 SGHAT, CDR2 FQNNGV. This CDR3 contains 14 residues. The CDR3 nucleotides are TGTGCCAGCAGCTTAGATGGGAGTTCCTACGAGCAGTACTTC. This translates into CASSLDGSSYEQYF. The variable domain in full, with the rest retrieved from reference TRBV11-2 and TRBJ2-7, is EAGVAQSPRYKIIEKRQSVAFWCNPISGHATLYWYQQILGQGPKLLIQFQNNGVVDDSQLPKDRFSAERLKGVDSTLKIQPAKLEDSAVYLCASSLDGSSYEQYFGPGTRLTVT.

This clone occurred a few times. Sequence at one end of the junction differs from germline and may be a read error. V is TRBV7-7 and J is TRBJ2-1, with D perhaps TRBD2 (5 bases). The CDR3 covers 13 residues. Germline V gene data show CDR1 as SSHAT and CDR2 as FNYEAQ (reference sequence). Here the CDR3 reads CASSVLERAEQFF. The CDR3 DNA reads as TGTGCTAGCAGCGTACTAGAAAGGGCTGAGCAGTTCTTC.

Written as DNA, the CDR3 is TGTGCCAGCAGTTTACGGACAGAAACTAATGAAAAACTGTTTTTT. As protein: CASSLRTETNEKLFF. The chain recombines TRBV27 with TRBJ1-4, with D possibly being TRBD1 (6 bases). Looked up from germline, CDR1 is MNHEY and CDR2 is SMNVEV (reference sequence). The CDR3 length is 15 residues. V lost 2 bases and J lost 1, with 8 bases in between.

The chain carries TRBV9 and TRBJ1-1; TRBD1 aligns across 8 bases. The CDR3 runs 15 residues. Losses at the gene ends were 3 bases for V and 3 bases for J; bases not matched to a gene: 7. Germline lookup yields CDR1 SGDLS and CDR2 YYNGEE. CDR3 sequence: CASSEQGEEYTEAFF. The CDR3 DNA follows: TGTGCCAGCAGCGAACAGGGGGAGGAGTACACTGAAGCTTTCTTT.

This chain links TRBV4-3 with TRBJ1-2; 7 bases match TRBD1. CDR3 length equals 15 residues. V dropped 1 base and J dropped 8; count of bases not matched to a gene: 10. CDR1 is LGHNA and CDR2 is YSLEER in the germline V gene. The CDR3 coding sequence is TGCGCCAGCAGCCAAGGACAAGGTACAGGGGACGGCTACACCTTC. The encoded protein is CASSQGQGTGDGYTF.

The rearrangement links TRBV10-3 to TRBJ2-3; 10 bases are a match to TRBD2. This CDR3 has 14 amino acids. The J segment lost 3 bases and the V segment lost 8 bases, leaving 5 bases of the junction unmatched. Germline V gene data show CDR1 as ENHRY and CDR2 as SYGVKD. The CDR3 protein is CAIPSGSQTDTQYF. The CDR3 nucleotides are TGTGCCATCCCTAGCGGGAGCCAGACAGATACGCAGTATTTT.

The chain has TRBV10-2 and TRBJ2-5, with no clear D. V lost 4 bases and J lost 1, with 13 bases in between. This CDR3 spans 15 amino acids. Per the germline V gene, CDR1 is WSHSY and CDR2 is SAAADI. The CDR3 DNA reads as TGCGCCAGCAGTGCCCCGGAGTTGATCCAAGAGACCCAGTACTTC. This encodes CASSAPELIQETQYF.

The chain links TRBV4-1 to TRBJ2-7; the match to TRBD2 covers 10 bases. Germline lookup yields CDR1 MGHRA and CDR2 YSYEKL. The CDR3 runs 17 residues. J lost 2 bases, V lost 3 bases, and 10 bases had no gene match. The CDR3 DNA reads as TGCGCCAGCAGCCAGGATTCGGGGACTAGCGAGCCCTACGAGCAGTACTTC. It encodes CASSQDSGTSEPYEQYF.